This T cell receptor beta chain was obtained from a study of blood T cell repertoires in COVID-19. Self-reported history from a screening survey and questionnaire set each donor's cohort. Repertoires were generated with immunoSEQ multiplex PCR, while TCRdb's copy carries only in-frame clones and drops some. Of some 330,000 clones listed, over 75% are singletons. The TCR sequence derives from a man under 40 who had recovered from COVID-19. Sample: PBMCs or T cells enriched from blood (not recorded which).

The CDR3 reads CASSVGGDGYTF. CDR3 coding DNA: TGTGCCAGCAGTGTAGGGGGAGACGGCTACACCTTC. This chain uses TRBV2 with TRBJ1-2; the D gene is possibly TRBD1 (6 bases). The germline V gene encodes CDR1 SNHLY and CDR2 FYNNEI. The CDR3 extends over 12 amino acids. Trimming cost V 4 bases and J 8 bases, with 11 bases left between them.